These T cell receptor beta chains were read from a single sample in a study of blood T cell repertoires in COVID-19. The table came from immunoSEQ multiplex PCR; TCRdb's copy has only in-frame clones and leaves some out. The table records more than 300,000 clones, 86% of them present only once. The sequencing sample was made of peripheral blood. These receptors were obtained from a woman in her 50s with acute or convalescent COVID-19. Each CDR3 is given with its conserved first and last residue. The order of the fields is clone size, V gene, J gene, D gene, CDR3 DNA, CDR3 protein. D genes are given only for firm matches. Rows may omit the clone size; those that give it use once, few, many or a size class.

size: .; V: TRBV10-3; J: TRBJ2-2; D: TRBD2; DNA: TGTGCCATCAATAAACTAGCGGGAGGTAACACCGGGGAGCTGTTTTTT; CDR3: CAINKLAGGNTGELFF
size: once; V: TRBV5-4; J: TRBJ2-5; D: .; DNA: TGTGCCAGCAGGAGGGACACCCAAGAGACCCAGTACTTC; CDR3: CASRRDTQETQYF
size: .; V: TRBV10-3; J: TRBJ1-3; D: TRBD1; DNA: TGTGCCATCAGGGGGGACAGGGCTGGAAACACCATATATTTT; CDR3: CAIRGDRAGNTIYF
size: .; V: TRBV28; J: TRBJ2-1; D: .; DNA: TGTGCCAGCAGTTTCTACAAGCGCAACAAGTTCTTC; CDR3: CASSFYKRNKFF
size: .; V: TRBV2; J: TRBJ1-6; D: TRBD1; DNA: TGTGCCAGCAGAGGGGGACAGGGTTATAATTCACCCCTCCACTTT; CDR3: CASRGGQGYNSPLHF
size: .; V: TRBV11-1; J: TRBJ2-7; D: .; DNA: TGTGCCAGCAGCTTAGGACAGAAGACCTACTCCTACGAGCAGTACTTC; CDR3: CASSLGQKTYSYEQYF
size: .; V: TRBV18; J: TRBJ2-1; D: TRBD2; DNA: TGTGCCAGCTCACTCGGGGCGGGAGGTGGAAATGAGCAGTTCTTC; CDR3: CASSLGAGGGNEQFF
size: .; V: TRBV6-5; J: TRBJ2-5; D: .; DNA: TGTGCCAGCGTGGGACTCCCGGAGACCCAGTACTTC; CDR3: CASVGLPETQYF
size: .; V: TRBV19; J: TRBJ1-5; D: .; DNA: TGTGCCAGTAAGCCCAGGGGATTCAATCAGCCCCAGCATTTT; CDR3: CASKPRGFNQPQHF
size: .; V: TRBV19; J: TRBJ1-5; D: TRBD1; DNA: TGTGCCAGTAACCTGGGGAGGACAGGGAATCAGCCCCAGCATTTT; CDR3: CASNLGRTGNQPQHF
size: once; V: TRBV5-8; J: TRBJ1-3; D: TRBD1; DNA: TGTGCCAGCAGCACTACAGGGGGCAAAGGAAACACCATATATTTT; CDR3: CASSTTGGKGNTIYF
size: .; V: TRBV20-1; J: TRBJ2-3; D: .; DNA: TGCAGTGCTTTCCTATTAGATACGCAGTATTTT; CDR3: CSAFLLDTQYF
size: .; V: TRBV29-1; J: TRBJ2-1; D: .; DNA: TGCAGCGTTGAACCCGGGGACACCCGTGAGCAGTTCTTC; CDR3: CSVEPGDTREQFF
size: once; V: TRBV6-7; J: TRBJ2-5; D: .; DNA: TGTGCCAGCAGTCCCGTCTGGCAGAAAAGAGACTATTTTACAGAGACCCAGTACTTC; CDR3: CASSPVWQKRDYFTETQYF
size: .; V: TRBV6-5; J: TRBJ1-4; D: .; DNA: TGTGCCAGCAGTTACGTACCCCGGGGAGAAAAACTGTTTTTT; CDR3: CASSYVPRGEKLFF
size: once; V: TRBV10-3; J: TRBJ1-2; D: .; DNA: TGTGCCATCAGTGTCCCAGGGTTTGGCTACACCTTC; CDR3: CAISVPGFGYTF
size: .; V: TRBV27; J: TRBJ1-3; D: TRBD1; DNA: TGTGCCAGCAGTTCCATATCGGGACAGGGGTATTACTCTGGAAACACCATATATTTT; CDR3: CASSSISGQGYYSGNTIYF
size: .; V: TRBV3-1/TRBV3-2; J: TRBJ1-6; D: .; DNA: TGTGCCAGCAGCCACCGAGACAACGCGAATTCACCCCTCCACTTT; CDR3: CASSHRDNANSPLHF
size: .; V: TRBV28; J: TRBJ1-2; D: TRBD1; DNA: TGTGCCAGCAGGACCCCGGGACAGGGGCTTCGTAGTTATGGCTACACCTTC; CDR3: CASRTPGQGLRSYGYTF
size: .; V: TRBV6-5; J: TRBJ2-3; D: .; DNA: TGTGCCAGCAGTAAGCAGGTACTGGCAGATACGCAGTATTTT; CDR3: CASSKQVLADTQYF
size: .; V: TRBV18; J: TRBJ2-2; D: TRBD2; DNA: TGTGCCAGCTCACCACAACTAGCGGCGAACACCGGGGAGCTGTTTTTT; CDR3: CASSPQLAANTGELFF
size: .; V: TRBV7-9; J: TRBJ2-1; D: TRBD2; DNA: TGTGCCAGCAGGGGTAGCGGGAGGGACAATGAGCAGTTCTTC; CDR3: CASRGSGRDNEQFF
size: few; V: TRBV5-8; J: TRBJ1-2; D: .; DNA: TGTGCCAGCAGCTCACTTCGCGAGTATGGCTACACCTTC; CDR3: CASSSLREYGYTF
size: .; V: TRBV7-9; J: TRBJ1-5; D: .; DNA: TGTGCCAGCAGCTTAGTTTGGGAGCACACCCCCAATCAGCCCCAGCATTTT; CDR3: CASSLVWEHTPNQPQHF
size: .; V: TRBV19; J: TRBJ1-1; D: .; DNA: TGTGCCACTCAGGGTTTGGGTAACACTGAAGCTTTCTTT; CDR3: CATQGLGNTEAFF
size: .; V: TRBV6-1; J: TRBJ1-2; D: TRBD1; DNA: TGTGCCAGCAGTGAAGGGACAGGGGGTAACTATGGCTACACCTTC; CDR3: CASSEGTGGNYGYTF
size: .; V: TRBV5-1; J: TRBJ2-7; D: .; DNA: TGCGCCAGCAGCCTACTGACAGGTCCGACCTACGAGCAGTACTTC; CDR3: CASSLLTGPTYEQYF
size: .; V: TRBV27; J: TRBJ1-5; D: .; DNA: TGTGCCAGCAGTTTATGGGGGGGGCGCGTTGGTCAGCCCCAGCATTTT; CDR3: CASSLWGGRVGQPQHF
size: once; V: TRBV28; J: TRBJ1-1; D: TRBD1; DNA: TGTGCCAGTACAGGGGGGACTGAAGCTTTCTTT; CDR3: CASTGGTEAFF
size: .; V: TRBV5-5; J: TRBJ2-1; D: TRBD2; DNA: TGTGCCAGCAGCTTCAGCGGGGGCAACTACAATGAGCAGTTCTTC; CDR3: CASSFSGGNYNEQFF
size: .; V: TRBV6-1; J: TRBJ1-2; D: .; DNA: TGTGCCAGCAGTGAAGTAAACTATGGCTACACCTTC; CDR3: CASSEVNYGYTF
size: .; V: TRBV11-2; J: TRBJ2-7; D: .; DNA: TGTGCCAGCAGCTTAGATCTATCCCGCTACGAGCAGTACTTC; CDR3: CASSLDLSRYEQYF
size: .; V: TRBV28; J: TRBJ2-4; D: .; DNA: TGTGCCAGCAGTTCGGGAGCCAAAAACATTCAGTACTTC; CDR3: CASSSGAKNIQYF
size: .; V: TRBV20-1; J: TRBJ2-5; D: .; DNA: TGCAGTGCTAGTGTAACAGGGCAAGAGACCCAGTACTTC; CDR3: CSASVTGQETQYF
size: .; V: TRBV7-2; J: TRBJ2-5; D: .; DNA: TGTGCCAGCAGCGCAGCGGGTACCGAGTACTTC; CDR3: CASSAAGTEYF
size: .; V: TRBV27; J: TRBJ2-3; D: .; DNA: TGTGCCAGCAGTTTATTAGTGGGAGTGAGGGCAGATACGCAGTATTTT; CDR3: CASSLLVGVRADTQYF
size: .; V: TRBV5-1; J: TRBJ2-1; D: .; DNA: TGCGCCAGCAGCAAAAGCTTCGGGACTTACTCCTACAATGAGCAGTTCTTC; CDR3: CASSKSFGTYSYNEQFF
size: .; V: TRBV29-1; J: TRBJ1-1; D: .; DNA: TGCAGCGTTGAATCAACAGGTTGGAACACTGAAGCTTTCTTT; CDR3: CSVESTGWNTEAFF
size: .; V: TRBV7-2; J: TRBJ2-1; D: TRBD2; DNA: TGTGCCAGCAGGATCGGGACTAGCACCTACAATGAGCAGTTCTTC; CDR3: CASRIGTSTYNEQFF
size: .; V: TRBV30; J: TRBJ1-1; D: .; DNA: TGTGCCTGGAGTGGGGCCGGGAACACTGAAGCTTTCTTT; CDR3: CAWSGAGNTEAFF